These 24 T cell receptor beta chains were sequenced from one sample in a study of blood T cell repertoires in COVID-19. Assay used: immunoSEQ multiplex PCR; TCRdb lists only in-frame clones, some missing. The table lists fewer than 150,000 clones, approximately 89% of them singletons. Sequences were obtained from peripheral blood. The receptors originated from a human donor in a cohort sampled during active COVID-19.

The chain employs TRBV18 and TRBJ2-5; 8 nucleotides agree with TRBD2. The CDR3 sequence is 15 residues long. Germline trimming cut 4 bases from V and 4 bases from J; bases unmatched to any gene: 8. Germline CDR1 and CDR2: KGHSH and LQKENI. The CDR3 DNA is TGTGCCAGCTCACTGTGGACTAGCTATGCAGAGACCCAGTACTTC. Translating it yields CASSLWTSYAETQYF.

The rearrangement uses TRBV13 and TRBJ1-6; 9 bases agree with TRBD1. Germline assignment: CDR1 PRHDT and CDR2 FYEKMQ (reference sequence). V lost 4 bases and J lost 5; bases outside the gene matches: 6. This CDR3 is built from 16 residues. The CDR3 loop is CASSSDRGSDNSPLHF. CDR3 DNA: TGTGCCAGCAGCTCGGACAGGGGCTCTGATAATTCACCCCTCCACTTT.

This clone is a singleton in its sample. This rearrangement joins TRBV18 to TRBJ2-1; TRBD2 matches at 8 bases. J lost 6 bases, V lost 5 bases, and 12 bases had no gene match. The CDR3 is 16 amino acids. Germline V CDR1 and CDR2: KGHSH, LQKENI. Here the CDR3 DNA reads TGTGCCAGCTCATCCCGAAGCGGGGGAGGTGGCAATGAGCAGTTCTTC. This encodes CASSSRSGGGGNEQFF.

This clone was picked up one time. The chain has TRBV4-1 and TRBJ1-2; D remains unclear. V was shortened by 0 bases and J by 5 bases, with 10 bases between the two germline ends. The length of the CDR3 is 14 residues. Germline CDR1 is MGHRA and CDR2 is YSYEKL. DNA for the CDR3: TGCGCCAGCAGCCAAGACGCAGGTCATTATGGCTACACCTTC. Protein: CASSQDAGHYGYTF.

On this clone itself: Germline is not matched at one junction end, which may reflect a read error. This chain connects TRBV4-2 to TRBJ1-2, with D perhaps matching TRBD1 (5 bases). The CDR3 has 11 residues. Germline CDR1 LGHNA, CDR2 YNFKEQ. The CDR3: CASSQGATVDF. CDR3 sequence (DNA): TGTGCCAGCAGCCAAGGAGCGACAGTTGATTTC.

The genes are TRBV7-8 and TRBJ2-7; 8 nucleotides align to TRBD2. This CDR3 has 13 amino acids. Germline V lookup: CDR1 SGHVS, CDR2 FQNEAQ. The trim removed 5 bases at V and 4 bases at J, leaving 4 bases unmatched. The CDR3: CASSKRGLYEQYF. In nucleotides, the CDR3 is TGTGCCAGCAGCAAGCGGGGGCTATACGAGCAGTACTTC.

This chain uses TRBV30 with TRBJ2-7; TRBD1 is a possible D gene (6 bases). CDR3 length: 12 residues. V lost 0 bases, J lost 3 bases, and 6 bases lay in between. Germline V gives CDR1 GTSNPN, CDR2 SVGIG (reference sequence). The CDR3 coding sequence is TGTGCCTGGAGTGTACAGGGCTACGAGCAGTACTTC. As protein: CAWSVQGYEQYF.

This rearrangement joins TRBV5-1 to TRBJ2-5; D is possibly TRBD1 (6 bases). CDR1 and CDR2 (germline): SGHRS, YFSETQ. Trimming took 1 base from V and 5 from J, leaving 9 bases between them. The CDR3 runs to 13 residues. CDR3 nucleotides: TGCGCCAGCAGCTTGAACAGGGCGGAGACCCAGTACTTC. Protein product: CASSLNRAETQYF.

With regard to this clone: The sample holds other DNA sequences that translate to the same CDR3. The chain carries TRBV5-4 and TRBJ2-5, with 8 bases identical to TRBD1. The V gene's germline CDR1 is SGHNT and CDR2 YYREEE (reference sequence). The CDR3 sequence is 14 residues long. With V trimmed by 0 bases and J by 8 bases, 6 bases remained unmatched. The CDR3 reads CASSLAGTGETQYF. The CDR3 DNA sequence: TGTGCCAGCAGCTTGGCAGGGACAGGCGAAACCCAGTACTTC.

J is TRBJ2-3 and V is TRBV15, with a tentative D call TRBD2 (6 bases). In germline, CDR1 is LNHNV, CDR2 YYDKDF (reference sequence). The CDR3 loop spans 16 amino acids. Trimming removed 0 bases at V and 4 bases at J, with 14 bases between. In nucleotides, the CDR3 is TGTGCCACCAGCAGAGACCTCGGAGGGGTTCCAGATACGCAGTATTTT. Protein: CATSRDLGGVPDTQYF.

The gene calls are TRBV5-6 and TRBJ1-4; D unresolved. Trimming left V 0 bases short and J 12 bases short, with 12 bases between. This CDR3 is 13 amino acids long. Germline CDR1 reads SGHDT; CDR2 reads YYEEEE. The CDR3 nucleotides are TGTGCCAGCAGCTTGGGCCCCCTAAACCAACTGTTTTTT. Protein product: CASSLGPLNQLFF.

The chain has TRBV19 and TRBJ1-1; unclear D gene. Trimming shortened V by 3 bases and J by 1 base, and 9 bases separated the two germline ends. CDR1 LNHDA and CDR2 SQIVND come from the germline V gene (reference sequence). This CDR3 contains 14 residues. CDR3 nucleotide sequence: TGTGCCAGTAGTATTTACAGAACGAACACTGAAGCTTTCTTT. Translated: CASSIYRTNTEAFF.

This clone was recorded once. CDR3 residues: CASSPATYEQYF. The CDR3, as DNA: TGTGCCAGCAGCCCTGCGACCTACGAGCAGTACTTC. The rearrangement uses TRBV7-9 and TRBJ2-7, with D unclear. V was clipped by 5 bases and J by 2 bases, with 7 bases between them. The CDR3 is 12 amino acids. In germline, CDR1 is SEHNR, CDR2 FQNEAQ (reference sequence).

The J gene is TRBJ1-1, the V gene TRBV7-9, with D possibly TRBD1 on 6 matching bases. CDR1 is SEHNR and CDR2 is FQNEAQ in the germline V gene (reference sequence). The ends were cut back, 4 bases at V and 8 bases at J, with 17 bases in the middle. The length of the CDR3 is 14 residues. CDR3 in amino acids: CASSSLPGQGEAFF. DNA for the CDR3: TGTGCCAGCAGCTCTCTTCCGGGACAAGGGGAAGCTTTCTTT.

The chain couples TRBV29-1 to TRBJ1-2; 7 bases are shared with TRBD1. Germline CDR1 and CDR2: SQVTM and ANQGSEA. The CDR3 runs to 15 residues. Trimming at V came to 7 bases and at J to 0 bases, leaving 11 bases not matched to a gene. DNA of the CDR3: TGCAGCGCCCAGAGGGACAGCCTGGCTAACTATGGCTACACCTTC. This sequence encodes CSAQRDSLANYGYTF.

The sample holds one count of this clone. The CDR3: CASHTTTNYGYTF. The CDR3 DNA sequence: TGTGCCAGCCATACAACCACTAACTATGGCTACACCTTC. This sequence joins TRBV5-4 and TRBJ1-2, with D hard to call. The ends were cut back, 7 bases at V and 0 bases at J, with 10 bases in the middle. The germline gives CDR1 SGHNT, CDR2 YYREEE (reference sequence). The CDR3 length is 13 residues.

In regard to this clone: Mismatch with germline at one junction end may stem from a read error. J is TRBJ1-1 and V is TRBV19; D perhaps matches TRBD1 (6 bases). The germline gives CDR1 LNHDA, CDR2 SQIVND (reference sequence). CDR3 length: 14 residues. In nucleotides, the CDR3 is TGTGCCAGTAGTGTAGACAGGCGGAACACTGAAGCTTTCTTT. Protein: CASSVDRRNTEAFF.

The table lists this clone with a few counts. The gene calls are TRBV25-1 and TRBJ2-7, with 9 bases that match TRBD1. Germline V gene lookup returns CDR1 MGHDK and CDR2 SYGVNS. This CDR3 is built from 15 residues. Trimming took 3 bases from V and 3 from J; bases not matched to a gene: 6. CDR3 sequence reads: CASSDARDRDYEQYF. As DNA, the CDR3 is TGTGCCAGCAGTGACGCCCGGGACAGGGACTACGAGCAGTACTTC.

The chain has TRBV4-2 and TRBJ1-5; D is uncertain. The length of the CDR3 is 16 residues. The germline V gene has CDR1 LGHNA and CDR2 YNFKEQ. Trimming took 0 bases from V and 4 from J, leaving 13 bases between them. The CDR3: CASSQDLEQMNQPQHF. The CDR3 DNA reads as TGTGCCAGCAGCCAAGATCTTGAACAGATGAATCAGCCCCAGCATTTT.

The chain couples TRBV4-3 to TRBJ1-6; D not resolved. The CDR3 loop spans 16 amino acids. With 0 bases removed from V and 3 bases from J, the gap between germline ends came to 9 bases. The germline CDR1 and CDR2 sequences are LGHNA and YSLEER. CDR3 sequence reads: CASSQDREFYNSPLHF. The CDR3 nucleotides read TGCGCCAGCAGCCAAGATAGGGAGTTCTATAATTCACCCCTCCACTTT.

This clone was seen a few times. V and J are TRBV5-5 and TRBJ1-4; perhaps TRBD1 as D (5 bases). The length of the CDR3 is 14 residues. Trimming pared 5 bases from V and 6 bases from J, leaving 14 bases between. From germline, CDR1 is SGHKS and CDR2 YYEKEE (reference sequence). Here the CDR3 DNA reads TGTGCCAGCAGAATGGACACGCATCATGAAAAACTGTTTTTT. Residues: CASRMDTHHEKLFF.

V and J are TRBV27 and TRBJ2-1; 10 bases are a match to TRBD2. This CDR3 contains 18 residues. V trimming: 2 bases; J trimming: 2 bases; junction bases outside the gene matches: 9. The germline CDR1 and CDR2 sequences are MNHEY and SMNVEV (reference sequence). The DNA of the CDR3 is TGTGCCAGCAGTTTAGAACTAGCGGGGCAATACCCCTACAATGAGCAGTTCTTC. Translated: CASSLELAGQYPYNEQFF.

The V gene is TRBV4-1, the J gene TRBJ2-2; TRBD1 might be the D (5 bases). CDR1 and CDR2 from the germline V gene are MGHRA and YSYEKL. This CDR3 spans 16 amino acids. V lost 1 base and J 0 bases, leaving 9 bases between the germline ends. CDR3 in DNA: TGCGCCAGCAGCCAAGTCAAAGGGGCGAACACCGGGGAGCTGTTTTTT. It codes for CASSQVKGANTGELFF.

This chain connects TRBV5-4 to TRBJ2-3, with 9 nucleotides matching TRBD1. V lost 4 bases to trimming and J lost 6 bases; unmatched junction nucleotides: 6. Germline V gene lookup returns CDR1 SGHNT and CDR2 YYREEE (reference sequence). CDR3 length equals 14 residues. The CDR3 nucleotides are TGTGCCAGCAGCCCGGGACAGGGATCGGATACGCAGTATTTT. Its protein product is CASSPGQGSDTQYF.